This T cell receptor (beta chain) is drawn from a study of OX40 agonist ivuxolimab in advanced cancers. Overall study context: Patients with hepatocellular carcinoma, melanoma, renal cell or head and neck cancer made up the dose-escalation patients. The mean age was approximately 56 years, ranging from about 20 to 79, with 80% to 85% of participants male.

V was cut by 7 bases and J by 4 bases, with 10 bases left in between. CDR1 MDHEN and CDR2 SYDVKM come from the germline V gene. This CDR3 is 12 amino acids long. Exclusion applied to patients with autoimmune disease history or systemic immunosuppression. Produced via immunoSEQ multiplex PCR; TCRdb's table is partial and in-frame only. The data show about 120,000 clones, with about 94% seen just once and approximately 0.15% held by the top ten. This rearrangement joins TRBV28 to TRBJ1-2; D call uncertain. The sequence derives from an adult with an advanced solid tumor such as melanoma, head and neck, liver or kidney cancer. This specimen was CD4+ or CD8+ T cells sorted from blood, taken in a trial of the OX40 agonist ivuxolimab. The CDR3 loop reads CASNEGSYGYTF. CDR3 bases: TGTGCCAGCAATGAAGGGAGCTATGGCTACACCTTC.